Below, 17 T cell receptor beta chains from the same sample are listed, as sequenced in a study of preoperative IRX-2 immunotherapy in early breast cancer (dated by TCRdb to about 2019). The intended sense of this specimen's treatment or condition label: preoperative locoregional IRX-2 cytokine immunotherapy. The method was the immunoSEQ multiplex PCR assay. Here the immuneACCESS table is served through TCRdb, limited to in-frame sequences with V and J called. Missing clones are a known gap in these copies; in checked studies unresolved V genes cover under half, and the rest lacks a known reason. This sample has about 8,000 clones in its table, and around 80% of those were observed once. The ten biggest clones cover approximately 15% of the sample. The material was tumor tissue, obtained after IRX-2 immunotherapy. These receptors were obtained from a human donor with breast cancer.

This clone has only a few counts. The CDR3 nucleotides are TGTGCCAGCAGGACGGACAGGGGATTTTCCTACGAGCAGTACTTC. Residues: CASRTDRGFSYEQYF. The chain combines TRBV6-8 with TRBJ2-7, with TRBD1 matching 9 bases. J lost 1 base, V lost 6 bases, and 7 bases had no gene match. Germline V gene sequence: CDR1 MNHGY, CDR2 SAAAGT. This CDR3 region has 15 residues.

This rearrangement joins TRBV18 to TRBJ1-1; 10 bases align to TRBD1. Germline V gives CDR1 KGHSH, CDR2 LQKENI. Trimming took 2 bases from V and 11 from J; bases not matched to a gene: 11. The CDR3 extends over 15 amino acids. This chain's CDR3 is CASSPAETGGRGAFF. The CDR3, as DNA: TGTGCCAGCTCACCAGCTGAGACAGGGGGCCGGGGGGCTTTCTTT. The full variable domain, its missing parts supplied by reference TRBV18 and TRBJ1-1, is NAGVMQNPRHLVRRRGQEARLRCSPMKGHSHVYWYRQLPEEGLKFMVYLQKENIIDESGMPKERFSAEFPKEGPSILRIQQVVRGDSAAYFCASSPAETGGRGAFFGQGTRLTVV.

V and J are TRBV19 and TRBJ1-6; D remains unclear. The CDR3 contains 15 residues. Germline loops: CDR1 LNHDA, CDR2 SQIVND (reference sequence). The V and J ends lost 6 bases and 0 bases respectively, with 9 bases between them. CDR3 loop: CASRIGFSYNSPLHF. CDR3 in DNA: TGTGCCAGTAGGATTGGATTCTCCTATAATTCACCCCTCCACTTT. Looking up the rest from reference TRBV19 and TRBJ1-6 gives the full variable domain: DGGITQSPKYLFRKEGQNVTLSCEQNLNHDAMYWYRQDPGQGLRLIYYSQIVNDFQKGDIAEGYSVSREKKESFPLTVTSAQKNPTAFYLCASRIGFSYNSPLHFGNGTRLTVT.

This clone was recorded only once. The chain joins TRBV7-4 to TRBJ2-1; 8 bases are shared with TRBD2. Germline V gene data show CDR1 as SGHVT and CDR2 as SQSDAQ. The CDR3 has 15 residues. J gave up 2 bases and V 1 base, and 1 base lay outside the gene matches. The CDR3 nucleotides are TGTGCCAGCAGCTTAGGGACTAGCACCTACAATGAGCAGTTCTTC. This encodes CASSLGTSTYNEQFF. Full variable domain (outside the CDR3, taken from reference TRBV7-4 and TRBJ2-1): GAGVSQSPRYKVAKRGRDVALRCDSISGHVTLYWYRQTLGQGSEVLTYSQSDAQRDKSGRPSGRFSAERPERSVSTLKIQRTEQGDSAVYLCASSLGTSTYNEQFFGPGTRLTVL.

V usage is TRBV7-5 and J usage is TRBJ2-5. TRBV7-5 is noted as a pseudogene. The CDR3 covers 16 residues. CDR3 nucleotide sequence: TGTGCCAGCAGCTTAGTCGTGACGAGTGCGTTAGAGACCCAGTACTTC. This sequence encodes CASSLVVTSALETQYF.

The chain links TRBV6-8 to TRBJ2-1, with TRBD1 matching 10 bases. The germline V gene encodes CDR1 MNHGY and CDR2 SAAAGT. The CDR3 length is 15 residues. V lost 6 bases to trimming and J lost 10 bases; unmatched junction nucleotides: 12. CDR3 in amino acids: CASRTTGTGVQEQFF. Written as DNA, the CDR3 is TGTGCCAGCAGGACTACCGGGACAGGGGTACAGGAGCAGTTCTTC.

The chain recombines TRBV22-1 with TRBJ2-4; the table's TRBD2 call for D was not verified on the DNA. TRBV22-1 is recorded as a pseudogene. The CDR3 runs to 16 residues. This CDR3 reads CASSFSGWVAKNIQYF. CDR3 coding DNA: TGTGCCAGCAGCTTTTCGGGTTGGGTAGCCAAAAACATTCAGTACTTC.

This clone has only one observation. This rearrangement joins TRBV23-1 to TRBJ2-6; 7 nucleotides align to TRBD2. TRBV23-1 is labeled an ORF, and its function is uncertain. This CDR3 region has 18 residues. Trimming removed 6 bases from V and 0 bases from J; junction bases left unmatched: 11. CDR3 region: CASSAAGTMLSGANVLTF. The DNA of the CDR3 is TGCGCCAGCAGCGCAGCCGGGACTATGCTCTCTGGGGCCAACGTCCTGACTTTC.

The rearrangement links TRBV10-3 to TRBJ1-1; weak D call: TRBD1 (6 bases). From germline, CDR1 is ENHRY and CDR2 SYGVKD. The CDR3 consists of 15 residues. Trimming shortened V by 0 bases and J by 0 bases, and 8 bases separated the two germline ends. As DNA, the CDR3 is TGTGCCATCAGTGAGTCAGGGGGGCTGAACACTGAAGCTTTCTTT. It is translated as CAISESGGLNTEAFF.

A single count supports this clone. The V and J genes are TRBV11-3 and TRBJ2-7; D tentatively fits TRBD1 or TRBD2 (5 bases each). V was cut by 2 bases and J by 2 bases, with 13 bases left in between. This CDR3 is 15 amino acids long. The germline V gene has CDR1 SGHNT and CDR2 YENEEA. The CDR3 region has the DNA TGTGCCAGCAGCTTACGGGCAGGGAGACCCTACGAGCAGTACTTC. Translated: CASSLRAGRPYEQYF.

This clone counts as medium-sized (0.01 to 0.1%). The chain carries TRBV19 and TRBJ1-2; 8 bases map to TRBD1. V lost 2 bases and J lost 4; bases outside the gene matches: 6. This CDR3 region has 15 residues. Germline CDR1 is LNHDA and CDR2 is SQIVND (reference sequence). The CDR3: CASSIKTGQGYGYTF. CDR3 coding DNA: TGTGCCAGTAGTATAAAGACAGGACAGGGCTATGGCTACACCTTC.

This sequence joins TRBV15 and TRBJ1-6, with D unresolved. The germline V gene has CDR1 LNHNV and CDR2 YYDKDF (reference sequence). The CDR3 runs 15 residues. V shed 5 bases and J shed 5 bases, with 13 bases lying between them. The CDR3 loop reads CATSPRELNNSPLHF. As DNA, the CDR3 is TGTGCCACCAGCCCCCGGGAGCTGAATAATTCACCCCTCCACTTT.

The gene calls are TRBV6-8 and TRBJ1-3, with 8 bases that match TRBD1. The CDR3 is made up of 16 amino acids. The V gene end was trimmed by 6 bases and the J gene end by 0 bases; junction bases not matched to a gene: 7. Germline-derived CDR1 and CDR2 are MNHGY and SAAAGT. The chain's CDR3 is CASSGLQGASGNTIYF. CDR3 DNA sequence: TGTGCCAGCAGCGGGCTGCAGGGGGCCTCTGGAAACACCATATATTTT.

This clone was recorded once. The gene calls are TRBV28 and TRBJ2-7, with D perhaps TRBD2 (7 bases). Trimming stripped 1 base from V and 2 bases from J, with 15 bases between. CDR3 size: 16 residues. CDR1 is MDHEN, CDR2 SYDVKM, per germline. As DNA, the CDR3 is TGTGCCAGCAGTTTATATGGGCGGGGGACAACCTACGAGCAGTACTTC. Translated: CASSLYGRGTTYEQYF.

The gene calls are TRBV28 and TRBJ2-7; 8 nucleotides agree with TRBD2. There are 15 residues in the CDR3. In germline, CDR1 is MDHEN, CDR2 SYDVKM. Germline trimming cut 1 base from V and 10 bases from J; bases unmatched to any gene: 12. CDR3 bases: TGTGCCAGCAGTTTATCTTCTAGCGGGTCCCGGGTACAGTACTTC. Translation: CASSLSSSGSRVQYF.

The chain couples TRBV30 to TRBJ2-1, with D hard to call. Germline V gene sequence: CDR1 GTSNPN, CDR2 SVGIG (reference sequence). V was shortened by 0 bases and J by 0 bases, with 12 bases between the two germline ends. This CDR3 is built from 16 residues. Written as DNA, the CDR3 is TGTGCCTGGAGTGTAGCTTACAGCTCCTCCTACAATGAGCAGTTCTTC. Its protein is CAWSVAYSSSYNEQFF.

This chain links TRBV18 with TRBJ1-1; 12 bases agree with TRBD1. CDR3 length equals 18 residues. Germline CDR1 KGHSH, CDR2 LQKENI. The V gene end was trimmed by 2 bases and the J gene end by 3 bases; junction bases not matched to a gene: 10. The CDR3 loop reads CASSPLGTGGIRDTEAFF. CDR3 DNA: TGTGCCAGCTCACCATTAGGGACAGGGGGCATTCGGGACACTGAAGCTTTCTTT.